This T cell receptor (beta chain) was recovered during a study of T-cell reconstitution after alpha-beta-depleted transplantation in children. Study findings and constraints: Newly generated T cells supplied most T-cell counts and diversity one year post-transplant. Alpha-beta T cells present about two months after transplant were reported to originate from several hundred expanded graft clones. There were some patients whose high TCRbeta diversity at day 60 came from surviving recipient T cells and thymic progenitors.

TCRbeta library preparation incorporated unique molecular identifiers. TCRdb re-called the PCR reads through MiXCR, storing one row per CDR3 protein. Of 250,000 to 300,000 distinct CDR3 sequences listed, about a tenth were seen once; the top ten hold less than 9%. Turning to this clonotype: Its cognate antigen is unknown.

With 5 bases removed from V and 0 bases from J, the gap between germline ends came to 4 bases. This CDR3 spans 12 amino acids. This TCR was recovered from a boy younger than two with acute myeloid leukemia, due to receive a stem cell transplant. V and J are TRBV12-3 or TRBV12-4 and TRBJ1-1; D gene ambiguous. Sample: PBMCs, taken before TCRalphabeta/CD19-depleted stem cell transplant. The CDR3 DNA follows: TGTGCCAGCAGTCGGATGAACACTGAAGCTTTCTTT. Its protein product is CASSRMNTEAFF.